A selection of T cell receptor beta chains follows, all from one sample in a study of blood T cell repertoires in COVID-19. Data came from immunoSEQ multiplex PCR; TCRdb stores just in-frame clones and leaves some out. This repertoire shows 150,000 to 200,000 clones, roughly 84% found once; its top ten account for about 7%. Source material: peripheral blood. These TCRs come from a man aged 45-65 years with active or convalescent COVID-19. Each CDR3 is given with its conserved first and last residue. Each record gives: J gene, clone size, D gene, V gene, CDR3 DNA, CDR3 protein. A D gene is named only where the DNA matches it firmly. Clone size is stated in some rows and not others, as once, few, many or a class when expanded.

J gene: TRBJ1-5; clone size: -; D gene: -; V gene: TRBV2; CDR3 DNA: TGTGCCAGCAGTATGGGCCTATATAGCAATCAGCCCCAGCATTTT; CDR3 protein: CASSMGLYSNQPQHF
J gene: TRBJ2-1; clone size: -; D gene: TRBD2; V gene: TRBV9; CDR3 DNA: TGTGCCAGCAGCGTCCGACTAGCGGGGGCCGGGGGCAATGAGCAGTTCTTC; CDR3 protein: CASSVRLAGAGGNEQFF
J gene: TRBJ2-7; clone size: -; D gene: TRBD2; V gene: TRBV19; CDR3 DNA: TGTGCCAGTAGTAATGGTGTGGGAGGGATCTACGAGCAGTACTTC; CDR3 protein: CASSNGVGGIYEQYF
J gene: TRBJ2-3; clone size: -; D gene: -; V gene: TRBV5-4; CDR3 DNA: TGTGCCAGCAGTAGTTCGGGGAGGAGGCTTACAGATACGCAGTATTTT; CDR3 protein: CASSSSGRRLTDTQYF
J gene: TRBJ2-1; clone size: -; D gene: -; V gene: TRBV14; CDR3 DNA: TGTGCCAGCAGCCAACTGCTAGCCAGTGAGCAGTTCTTC; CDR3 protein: CASSQLLASEQFF
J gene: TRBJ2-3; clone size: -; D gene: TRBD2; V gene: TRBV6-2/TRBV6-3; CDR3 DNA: TGTGCCAGCAGTTATTTCCGCGGGACTAGCGGGTTCCTCACAGATACGCAGTATTTT; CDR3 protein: CASSYFRGTSGFLTDTQYF
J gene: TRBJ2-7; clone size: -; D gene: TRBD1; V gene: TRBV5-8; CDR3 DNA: TGTGCCAGCAGTAGACAGGGCTACGAGCAGTACTTC; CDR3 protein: CASSRQGYEQYF
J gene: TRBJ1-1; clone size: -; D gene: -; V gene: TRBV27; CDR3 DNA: TGTGCCAGCAGTTTATCGATAGGGGGCACTGAAGCTTTCTTT; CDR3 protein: CASSLSIGGTEAFF
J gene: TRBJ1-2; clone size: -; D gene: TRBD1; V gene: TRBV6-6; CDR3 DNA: TGTGCCAGCAGTCGGGACAGGGAGATTAATGGCTACACCTTC; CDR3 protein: CASSRDREINGYTF
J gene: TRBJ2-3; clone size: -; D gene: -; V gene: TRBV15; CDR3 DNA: TGTGCCACCAGCAGAGTAGGGGGGGAGACAGATACGCAGTATTTT; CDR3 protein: CATSRVGGETDTQYF
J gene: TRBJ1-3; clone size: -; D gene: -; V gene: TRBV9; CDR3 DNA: TGTGCCAGCAGCGTAGGCACAATCTCTGGAAACACCATATATTTT; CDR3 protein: CASSVGTISGNTIYF
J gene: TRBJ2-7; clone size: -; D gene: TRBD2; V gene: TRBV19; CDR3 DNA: TGTGCCAGTAGCGGACTAGCGGGAGGCTACGAGCAGTACTTC; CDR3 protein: CASSGLAGGYEQYF
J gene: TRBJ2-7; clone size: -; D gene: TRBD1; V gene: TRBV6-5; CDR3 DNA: TGTGCCACTTCTCAATGGACAGGGGGCTACGAGCAGTACTTC; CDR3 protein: CATSQWTGGYEQYF
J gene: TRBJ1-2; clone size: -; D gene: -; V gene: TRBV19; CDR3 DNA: TGTGCCAGTAGGTCTAGCCGGGCCCCCGGAGGTGGCTACACCTTC; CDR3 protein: CASRSSRAPGGGYTF
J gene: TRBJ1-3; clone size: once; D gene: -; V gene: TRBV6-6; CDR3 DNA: TGTGCCAGCAGTTCGGGGGGATTCTCTGGAAACACCATATATTTT; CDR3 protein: CASSSGGFSGNTIYF
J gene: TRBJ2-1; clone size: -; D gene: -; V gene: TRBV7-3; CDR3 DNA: TGTGCCAGCAGCTTTAGCAGGGGGGCTGAGCAGTTCTTC; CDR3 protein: CASSFSRGAEQFF